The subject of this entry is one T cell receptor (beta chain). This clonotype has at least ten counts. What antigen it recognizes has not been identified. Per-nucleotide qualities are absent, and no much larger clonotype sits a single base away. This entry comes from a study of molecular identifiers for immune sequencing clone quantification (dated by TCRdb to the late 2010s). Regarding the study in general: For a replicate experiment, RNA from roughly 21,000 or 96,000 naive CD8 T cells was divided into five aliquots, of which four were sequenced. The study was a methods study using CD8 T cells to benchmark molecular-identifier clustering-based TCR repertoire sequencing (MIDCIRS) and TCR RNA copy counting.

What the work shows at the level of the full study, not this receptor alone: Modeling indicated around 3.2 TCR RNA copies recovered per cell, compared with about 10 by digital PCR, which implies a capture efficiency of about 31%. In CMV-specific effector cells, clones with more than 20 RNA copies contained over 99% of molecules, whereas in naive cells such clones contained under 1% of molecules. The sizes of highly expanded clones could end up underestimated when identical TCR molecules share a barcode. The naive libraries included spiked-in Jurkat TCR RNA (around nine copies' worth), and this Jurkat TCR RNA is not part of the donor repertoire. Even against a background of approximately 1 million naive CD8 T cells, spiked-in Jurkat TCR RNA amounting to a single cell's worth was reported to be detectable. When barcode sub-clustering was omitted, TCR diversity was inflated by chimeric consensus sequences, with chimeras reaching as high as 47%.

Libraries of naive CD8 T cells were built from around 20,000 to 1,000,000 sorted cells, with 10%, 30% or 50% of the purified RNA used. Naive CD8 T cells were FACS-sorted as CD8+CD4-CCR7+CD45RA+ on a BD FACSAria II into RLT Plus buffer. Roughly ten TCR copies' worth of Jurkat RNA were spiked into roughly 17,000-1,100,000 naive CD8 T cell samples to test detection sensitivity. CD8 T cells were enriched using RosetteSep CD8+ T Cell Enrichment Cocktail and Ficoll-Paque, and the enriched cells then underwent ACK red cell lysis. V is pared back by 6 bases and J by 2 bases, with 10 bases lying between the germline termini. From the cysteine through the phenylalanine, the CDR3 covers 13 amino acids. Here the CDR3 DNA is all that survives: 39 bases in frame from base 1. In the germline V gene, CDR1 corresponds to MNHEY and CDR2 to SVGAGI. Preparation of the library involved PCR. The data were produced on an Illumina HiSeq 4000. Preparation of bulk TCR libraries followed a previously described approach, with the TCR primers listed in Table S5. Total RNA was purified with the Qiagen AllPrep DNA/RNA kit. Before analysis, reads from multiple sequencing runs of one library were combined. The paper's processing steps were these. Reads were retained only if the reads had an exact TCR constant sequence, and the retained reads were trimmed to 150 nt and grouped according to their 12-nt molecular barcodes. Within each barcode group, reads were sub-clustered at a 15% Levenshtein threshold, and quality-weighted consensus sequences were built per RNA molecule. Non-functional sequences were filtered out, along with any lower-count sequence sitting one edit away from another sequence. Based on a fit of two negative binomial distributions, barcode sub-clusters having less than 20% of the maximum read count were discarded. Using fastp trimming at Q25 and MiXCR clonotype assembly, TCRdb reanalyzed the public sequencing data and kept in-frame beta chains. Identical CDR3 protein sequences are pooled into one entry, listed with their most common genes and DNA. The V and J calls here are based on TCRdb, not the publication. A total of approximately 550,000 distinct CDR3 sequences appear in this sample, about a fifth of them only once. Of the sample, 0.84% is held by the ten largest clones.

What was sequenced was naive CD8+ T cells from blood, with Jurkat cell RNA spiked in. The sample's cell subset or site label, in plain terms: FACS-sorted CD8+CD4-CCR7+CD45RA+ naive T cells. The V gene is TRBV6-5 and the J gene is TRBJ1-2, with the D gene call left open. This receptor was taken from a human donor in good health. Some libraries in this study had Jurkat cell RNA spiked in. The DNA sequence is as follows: TGTGCCAGCAGCTTTGGAGCCAACTATGGCTACACCTTC. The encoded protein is CASSFGANYGYTF.